This T cell receptor beta chain stems from a study of blood T cells in healthy people across ages. Study background: Per two T cells, template switching captured roughly one barcoded beta molecule. Study findings and constraints: The fall in TCR beta diversity per million T cells was roughly linear with age.

The donors, all healthy, were Caucasians living in Russia, aged about 6 to 95. Isolation yielded PBMCs, at least 7 million per sample, in every case. The germline V gene has CDR1 DFQATT and CDR2 SNEGSKA (reference sequence). There are 13 residues in the CDR3. Trimming took off 6 bases at V and 3 bases at J, with 15 bases between the two ends. This clonotype was picked up a small number of times. Antigen unknown. Alongside a J-beta primer mix, a sample-barcoded 5' primer served in a second PCR lasting about 7 to 12 cycles. TCRdb re-analysed the 5' RACE reads in MiXCR, keeping a single row per CDR3 protein. Among about a million distinct CDR3 sequences listed, roughly 43% were seen once.

The sample consisted of blood. The source is a man aged 25-45 years in good health. This chain connects TRBV20-1 to TRBJ2-7; tentatively, D is TRBD1 (5 bases). This CDR3 is CSARAQANYEQYF. The CDR3 DNA follows: TGCAGTGCCCGCGCACAGGCGAACTACGAGCAGTACTTC.